Detailed here is one TCR beta chain. The V gene's germline CDR1 is MDHEN and CDR2 SYDVKM. The CDR3 totals 14 residues. V was pared by 5 bases and J by 8 bases, with 8 bases of the junction left unmatched. The source of the sample is a study of T cells in Graves' hyperthyroidism and ophthalmopathy. Researchers amplified the TCR beta CDR3 regions from RNA transcripts. In the first-round RT-PCR of the TCR CDR3, the HTBI primer set was used. MiXCR was run by TCRdb on the multiplex PCR reads, yielding one entry per CDR3 protein. The table shows about 690,000 distinct CDR3 sequences, with 15% to 20% occurring only once.

J is TRBJ1-4 and V is TRBV28, with 7 bases aligning to TRBD1. The sequencing input was blood. The sequence was collected from a man aged 45-60 years with Graves' hyperthyroidism. CDR3 residues: CASSPPTGEEKLFF. CDR3 nucleotide sequence: TGTGCCAGCAGTCCTCCCACAGGGGAAGAAAAACTGTTTTTT.